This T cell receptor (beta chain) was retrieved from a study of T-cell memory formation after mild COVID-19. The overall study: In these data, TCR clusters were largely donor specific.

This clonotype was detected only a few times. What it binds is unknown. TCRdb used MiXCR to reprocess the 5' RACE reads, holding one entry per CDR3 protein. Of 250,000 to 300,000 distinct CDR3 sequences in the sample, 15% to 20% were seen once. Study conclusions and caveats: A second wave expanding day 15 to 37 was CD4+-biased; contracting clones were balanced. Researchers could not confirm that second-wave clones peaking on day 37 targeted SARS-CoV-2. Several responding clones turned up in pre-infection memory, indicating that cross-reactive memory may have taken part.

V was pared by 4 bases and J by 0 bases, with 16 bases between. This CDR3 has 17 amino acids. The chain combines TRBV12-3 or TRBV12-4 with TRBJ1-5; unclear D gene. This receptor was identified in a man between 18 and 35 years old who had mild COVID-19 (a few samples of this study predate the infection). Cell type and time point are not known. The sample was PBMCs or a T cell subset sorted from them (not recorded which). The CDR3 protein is CASSSHRADYSNQPQHF. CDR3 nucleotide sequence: TGTGCCAGCAGTTCCCATAGGGCAGACTATAGCAATCAGCCCCAGCATTTT.